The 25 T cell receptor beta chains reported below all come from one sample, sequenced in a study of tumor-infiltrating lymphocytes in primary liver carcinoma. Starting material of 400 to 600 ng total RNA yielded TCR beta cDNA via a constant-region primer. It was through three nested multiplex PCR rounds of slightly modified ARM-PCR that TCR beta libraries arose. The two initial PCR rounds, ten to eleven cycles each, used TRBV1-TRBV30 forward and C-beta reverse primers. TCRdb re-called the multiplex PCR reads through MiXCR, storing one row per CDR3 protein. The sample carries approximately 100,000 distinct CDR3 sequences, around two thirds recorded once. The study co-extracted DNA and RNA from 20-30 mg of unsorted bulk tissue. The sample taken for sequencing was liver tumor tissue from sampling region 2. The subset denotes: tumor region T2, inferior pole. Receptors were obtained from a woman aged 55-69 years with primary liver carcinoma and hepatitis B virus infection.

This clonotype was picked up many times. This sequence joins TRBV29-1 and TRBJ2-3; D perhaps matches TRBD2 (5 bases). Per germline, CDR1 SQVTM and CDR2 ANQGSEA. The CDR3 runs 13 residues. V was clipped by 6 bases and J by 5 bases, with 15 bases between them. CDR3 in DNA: TGCAGCGTGGGAGTAGAGGCAGGAGATACGCAGTATTTT. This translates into CSVGVEAGDTQYF.

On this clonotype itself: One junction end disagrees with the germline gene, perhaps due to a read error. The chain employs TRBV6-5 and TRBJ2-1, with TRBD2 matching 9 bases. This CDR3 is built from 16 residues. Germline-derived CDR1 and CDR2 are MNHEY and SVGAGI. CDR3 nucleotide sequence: TGTGCCGGAAGTACCGACCCAGCGGGAGGTGTGAATGAGCAGCTCTTC. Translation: CAGSTDPAGGVNEQLF.

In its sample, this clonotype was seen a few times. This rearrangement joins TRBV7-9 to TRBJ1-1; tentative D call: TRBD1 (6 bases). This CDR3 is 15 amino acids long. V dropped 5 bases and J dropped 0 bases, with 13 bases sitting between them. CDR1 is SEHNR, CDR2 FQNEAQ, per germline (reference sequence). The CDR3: CASSRNTGMNTEAFF. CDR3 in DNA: TGTGCCAGCAGCCGAAATACAGGGATGAACACTGAAGCTTTCTTT. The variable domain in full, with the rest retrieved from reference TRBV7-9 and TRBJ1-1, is DTGVSQNPRHKITKRGQNVTFRCDPISEHNRLYWYRQTLGQGPEFLTYFQNEAQLEKSRLLSDRFSAERPKGSFSTLEIQRTEQGDSAMYLCASSRNTGMNTEAFFGQGTRLTVV.

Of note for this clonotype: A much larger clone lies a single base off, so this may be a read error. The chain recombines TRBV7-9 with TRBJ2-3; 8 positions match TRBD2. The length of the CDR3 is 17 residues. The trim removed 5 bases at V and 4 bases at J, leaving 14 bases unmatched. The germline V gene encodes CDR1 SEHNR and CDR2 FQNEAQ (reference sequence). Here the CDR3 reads CASSVTSGPTSSDTQYF. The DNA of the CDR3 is TGTGCCAGCAGCGTAACTAGCGGTCCCACTAGCTCAGATACGCAGTATTTT.

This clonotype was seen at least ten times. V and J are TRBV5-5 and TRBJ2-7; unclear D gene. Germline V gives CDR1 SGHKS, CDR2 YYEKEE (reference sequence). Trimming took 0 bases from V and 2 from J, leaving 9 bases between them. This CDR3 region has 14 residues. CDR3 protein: CASSLADFTYEQYF. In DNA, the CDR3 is TGTGCCAGCAGCTTGGCTGACTTTACCTACGAGCAGTACTTC.

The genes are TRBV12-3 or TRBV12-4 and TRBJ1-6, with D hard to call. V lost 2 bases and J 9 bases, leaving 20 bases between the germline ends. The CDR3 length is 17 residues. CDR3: CASSLQLGTMGTSPLHF. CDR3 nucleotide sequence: TGTGCCAGCAGTTTACAGTTGGGCACCATGGGAACTTCACCCCTCCACTTT.

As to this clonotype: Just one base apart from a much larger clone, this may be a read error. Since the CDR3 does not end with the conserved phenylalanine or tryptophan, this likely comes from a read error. The CDR3 sequence is CASSLSRRNYNEQFL. The CDR3 DNA follows: TGCGCCAGCAGCTTGTCGAGGCGAAATTACAATGAGCAGTTCCTC. The chain has TRBV5-1 and TRBJ2-1; D ambiguous. The CDR3 spans 15 residues. V dropped 1 base and J dropped 4 bases, with 12 bases sitting between them. Germline V lookup: CDR1 SGHRS, CDR2 YFSETQ.

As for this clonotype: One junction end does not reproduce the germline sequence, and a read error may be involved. CDR3 DNA sequence: TGTGCCACCACACTCTGGACCGGGACTAGCGACAATGAGCAGCTCTTC. Translated, it gives CATTLWTGTSDNEQLF. V gene TRBV6-1 combines with J gene TRBJ2-1; the match to TRBD2 covers 10 bases. The germline V gene encodes CDR1 MNHNS and CDR2 SASEGT. There are 16 residues in the CDR3.

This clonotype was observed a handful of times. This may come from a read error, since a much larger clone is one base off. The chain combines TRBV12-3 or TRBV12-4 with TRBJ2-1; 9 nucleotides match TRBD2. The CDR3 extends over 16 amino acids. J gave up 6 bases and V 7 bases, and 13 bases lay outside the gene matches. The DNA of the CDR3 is TGTGCCAGCAATCTAAAGTCTGGCGGGAGGGCCAATGAGCAGTTCTTC. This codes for CASNLKSGGRANEQFF.

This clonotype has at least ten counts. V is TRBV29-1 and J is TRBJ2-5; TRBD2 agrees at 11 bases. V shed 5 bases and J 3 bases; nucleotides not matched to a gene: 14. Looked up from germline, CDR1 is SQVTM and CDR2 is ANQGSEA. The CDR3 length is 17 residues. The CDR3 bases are TGCAGCGTTTCGGTTAGCGGGAGGGCAGGGGTAAAAGAGACCCAGTACTTC. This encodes CSVSVSGRAGVKETQYF.

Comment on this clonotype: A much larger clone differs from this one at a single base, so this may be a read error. The chain's CDR3 is CTISTRPQGTQETQYF. CDR3 sequence (DNA): TGTACCATCAGTACCAGACCTCAGGGGACTCAAGAGACCCAGTACTTC. This chain links TRBV10-3 with TRBJ2-5; D is perhaps TRBD1 or TRBD2 (6 bases each). The germline V gene encodes CDR1 ENHRY and CDR2 SYGVKD. The CDR3 consists of 16 residues.

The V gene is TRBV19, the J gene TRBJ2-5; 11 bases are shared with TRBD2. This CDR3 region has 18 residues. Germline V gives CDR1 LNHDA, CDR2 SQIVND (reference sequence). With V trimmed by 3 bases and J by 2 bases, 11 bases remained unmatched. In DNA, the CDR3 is TGTGCCAGTAGTATCGTAGCGGGAGGGTCTTCAACTCAAGAGACCCAGTACTTC. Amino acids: CASSIVAGGSSTQETQYF.

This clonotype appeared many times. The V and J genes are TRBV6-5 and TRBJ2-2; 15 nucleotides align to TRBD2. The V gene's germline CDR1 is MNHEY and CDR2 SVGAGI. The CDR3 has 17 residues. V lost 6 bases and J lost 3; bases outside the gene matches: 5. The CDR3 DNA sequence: TGTGCCAGCAGACCACGGACTAGCGGGAGGGACACCGGGGAGCTGTTTTTT. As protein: CASRPRTSGRDTGELFF.

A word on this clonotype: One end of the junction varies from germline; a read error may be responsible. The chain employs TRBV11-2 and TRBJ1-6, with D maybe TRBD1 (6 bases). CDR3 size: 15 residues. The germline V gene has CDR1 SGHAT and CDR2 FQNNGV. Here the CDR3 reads CASSSVGTRGSPLYF. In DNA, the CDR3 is TGTGCCAGCAGCTCCGTCGGGACACGGGGATCGCCCCTCTACTTT.

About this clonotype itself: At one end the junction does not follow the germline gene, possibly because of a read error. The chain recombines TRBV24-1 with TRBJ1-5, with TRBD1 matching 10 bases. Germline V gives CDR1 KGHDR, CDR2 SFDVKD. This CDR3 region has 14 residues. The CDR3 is CASSDTDRGQPQHF. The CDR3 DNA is TGTGCCTCCAGTGATACGGACAGGGGGCAGCCCCAGCATTTT.

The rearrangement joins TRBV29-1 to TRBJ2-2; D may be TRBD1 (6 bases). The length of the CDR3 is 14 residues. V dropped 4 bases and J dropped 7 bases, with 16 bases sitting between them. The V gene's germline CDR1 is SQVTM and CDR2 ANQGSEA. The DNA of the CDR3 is TGCAGCGTTGGAGGGACAAGCCGGATCGGGGAGCTGTTTTTT. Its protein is CSVGGTSRIGELFF.

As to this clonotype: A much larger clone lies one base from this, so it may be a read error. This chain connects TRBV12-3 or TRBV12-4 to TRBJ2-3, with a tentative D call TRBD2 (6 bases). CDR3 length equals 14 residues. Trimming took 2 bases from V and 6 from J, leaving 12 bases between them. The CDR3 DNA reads TGTGCCAGCAGTTTAACCGGCGGGGACGATACGCAGTATTTT. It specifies CASSLTGGDDTQYF.

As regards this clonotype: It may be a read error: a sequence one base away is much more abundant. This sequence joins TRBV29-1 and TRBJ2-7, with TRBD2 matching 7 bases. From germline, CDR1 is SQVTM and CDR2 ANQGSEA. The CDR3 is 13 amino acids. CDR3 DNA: TGCGGCGTTGAAACTCGCGGGAGCTACGAGCAGTACTTC. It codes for CGVETRGSYEQYF.

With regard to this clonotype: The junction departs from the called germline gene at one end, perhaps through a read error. CDR3 protein: CASRRGGRADTQYF. The CDR3 coding sequence is TGTGCCAGCCGGAGAGGGGGGCGCGCAGATACGCAGTACTTT. This chain uses TRBV6-5 with TRBJ2-3; D assignment may be TRBD1 or TRBD2 (6 bases each). Germline CDR1 MNHEY, CDR2 SVGAGI. The CDR3 length is 14 residues.

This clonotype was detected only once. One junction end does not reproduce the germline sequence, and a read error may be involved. CDR3 in amino acids: CVSSLAVRTYEQYF. DNA for the CDR3: TGTGTCAGCAGCTTAGCCGTGAGGACCTATGAGCAGTATTTC. The chain uses TRBV11-2 and TRBJ2-7, with D unresolved. The CDR3 is made up of 14 amino acids. Germline-derived CDR1 and CDR2 are SGHAT and FQNNGV.

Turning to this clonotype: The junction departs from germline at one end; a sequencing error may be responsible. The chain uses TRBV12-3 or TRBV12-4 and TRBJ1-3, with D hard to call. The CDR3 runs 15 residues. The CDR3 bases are TGTGCCAGCAGTTTAGAGGGAAGACATGGAAGCACCATATATTTT. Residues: CASSLEGRHGSTIYF.

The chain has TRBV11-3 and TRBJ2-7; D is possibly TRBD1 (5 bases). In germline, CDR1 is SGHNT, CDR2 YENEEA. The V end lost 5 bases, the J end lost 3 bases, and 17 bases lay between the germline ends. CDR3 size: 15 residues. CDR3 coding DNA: TGTGCCAGCAGCCCAGGGATAGGGTGCAACTACGAGCAGTACTTC. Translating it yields CASSPGIGCNYEQYF.

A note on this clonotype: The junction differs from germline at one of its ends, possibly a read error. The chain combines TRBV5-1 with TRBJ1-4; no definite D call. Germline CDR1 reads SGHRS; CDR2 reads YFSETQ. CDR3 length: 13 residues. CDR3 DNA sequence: TGCGCCAGCAGCCCGGGAGCTAATGAAAAACTGTTGTTT. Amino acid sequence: CASSPGANEKLLF.

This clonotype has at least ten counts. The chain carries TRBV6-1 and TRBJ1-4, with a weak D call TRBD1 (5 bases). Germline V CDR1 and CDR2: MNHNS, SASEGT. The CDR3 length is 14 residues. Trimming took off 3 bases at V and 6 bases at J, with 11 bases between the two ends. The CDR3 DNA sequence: TGTGCCAGCAGTGATGACTGGGGGGATGAAAAACTGTTTTTT. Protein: CASSDDWGDEKLFF.

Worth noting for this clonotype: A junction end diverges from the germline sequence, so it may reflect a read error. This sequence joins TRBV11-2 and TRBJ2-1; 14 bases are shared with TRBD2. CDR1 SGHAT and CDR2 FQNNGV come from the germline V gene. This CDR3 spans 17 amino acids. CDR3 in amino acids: CAGSRRLAGGPGDGQFF. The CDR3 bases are TGTGCCGGCAGCAGGAGACTAGCGGGAGGGCCCGGGGATGGGCAGTTCTTC.